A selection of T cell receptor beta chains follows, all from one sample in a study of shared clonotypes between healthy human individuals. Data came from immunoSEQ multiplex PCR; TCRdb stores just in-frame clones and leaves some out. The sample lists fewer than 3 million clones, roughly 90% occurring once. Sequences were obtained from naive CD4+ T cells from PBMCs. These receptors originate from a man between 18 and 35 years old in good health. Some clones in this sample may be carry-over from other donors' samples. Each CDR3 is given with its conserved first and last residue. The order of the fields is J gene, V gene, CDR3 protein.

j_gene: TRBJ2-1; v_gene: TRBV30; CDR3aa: CAWGEGPNNEQFF
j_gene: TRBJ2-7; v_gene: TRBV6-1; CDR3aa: CASTQGQSYEQYF
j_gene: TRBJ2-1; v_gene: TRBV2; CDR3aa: CASTGTSGRSYSEQFF
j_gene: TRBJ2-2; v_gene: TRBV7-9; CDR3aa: CASSSLSFGELFF
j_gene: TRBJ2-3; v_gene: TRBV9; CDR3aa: CASSVDGGGRHPDTQYF
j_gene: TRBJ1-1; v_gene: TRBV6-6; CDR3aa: CASSYAGGREAFF
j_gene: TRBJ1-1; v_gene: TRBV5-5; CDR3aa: CASSLLPGLNTEAFF
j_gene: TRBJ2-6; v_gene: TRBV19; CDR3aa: CASSVAGGANVLTF
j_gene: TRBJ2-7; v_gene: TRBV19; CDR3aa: CASSIGKQGSYEQYF
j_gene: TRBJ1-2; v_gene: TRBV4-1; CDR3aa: CASSQDTNRAFYTF
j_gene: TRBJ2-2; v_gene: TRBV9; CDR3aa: CASSVDGGRGAGELFF
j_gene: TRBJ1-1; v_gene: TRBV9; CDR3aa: CASSAFGQGGTEAFF
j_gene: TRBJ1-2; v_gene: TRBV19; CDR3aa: CASSIEHRGHYGYTF
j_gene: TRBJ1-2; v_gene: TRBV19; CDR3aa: CASSPGRGDRNKPYTF
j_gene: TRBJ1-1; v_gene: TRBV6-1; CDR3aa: CASSEGKNTEAFF
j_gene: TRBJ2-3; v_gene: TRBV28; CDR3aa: CASSPLAGGVTDTQYF
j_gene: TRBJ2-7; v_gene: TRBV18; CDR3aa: CASSPAGSYEQYF
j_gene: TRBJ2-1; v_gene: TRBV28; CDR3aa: CASKDTYNEQFF
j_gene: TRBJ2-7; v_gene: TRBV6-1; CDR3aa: CASTPSGSTYEQYF
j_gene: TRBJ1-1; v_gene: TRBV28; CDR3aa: CASSLHSGGRNTEAFF
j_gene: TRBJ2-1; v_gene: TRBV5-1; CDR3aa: CASSLERAYNEQFF
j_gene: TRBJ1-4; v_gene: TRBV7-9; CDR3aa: CASSSPRTEYNEKLFF
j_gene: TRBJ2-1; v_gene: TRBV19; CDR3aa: CATRQGGSYNEQFF
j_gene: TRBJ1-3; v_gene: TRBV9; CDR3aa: CASSVGVETGLRF
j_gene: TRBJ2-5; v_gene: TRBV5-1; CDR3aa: CASSLQGTETQYF
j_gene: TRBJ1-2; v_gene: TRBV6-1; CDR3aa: CASSEKTGAGYGYTF
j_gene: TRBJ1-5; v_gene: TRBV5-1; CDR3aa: CASSLSGVDQPQHF
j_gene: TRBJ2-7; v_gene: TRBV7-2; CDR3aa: CASSRTGGTFFYEQYF
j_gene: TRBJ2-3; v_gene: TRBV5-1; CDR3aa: CASSVQFFTDTQYF
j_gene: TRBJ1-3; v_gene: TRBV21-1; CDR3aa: CASSSPNSGNTIYF
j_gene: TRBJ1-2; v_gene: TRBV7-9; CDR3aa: CAAGAVANYGYTF
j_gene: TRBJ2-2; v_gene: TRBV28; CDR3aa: CASSSVRGHTGELFF
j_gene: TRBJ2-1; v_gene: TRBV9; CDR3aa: CASSAWTAAAGNEQFF
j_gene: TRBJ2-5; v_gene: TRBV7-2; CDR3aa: CASSRPPANLQETQYF
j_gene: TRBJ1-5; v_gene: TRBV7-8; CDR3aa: CASSLVGSNQPQHF
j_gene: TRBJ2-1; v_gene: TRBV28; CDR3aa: CASFSGRTYNEQFF
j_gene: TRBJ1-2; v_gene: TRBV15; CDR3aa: CATSRGQGGYGYTF
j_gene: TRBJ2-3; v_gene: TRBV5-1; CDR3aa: CASSLGVSRSSTDTQYF
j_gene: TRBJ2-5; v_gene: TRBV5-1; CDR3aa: CASSPGLASLQETQYF
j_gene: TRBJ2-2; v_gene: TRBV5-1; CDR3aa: CASSMGFQTGELFF